This T cell receptor (beta chain) is drawn from a study of GPR56 and killer-like receptors on CD4 memory cells (dated by TCRdb to about 2019). About the full investigation: It was proposed in the study that human CD4+ memory T-cell differentiation and cytokine production potential are marked by progressive acquisition of KLRB1, KLRG1, GPR56 and then KLRF1. Healthy blood donors in the study were described as age-matched to the liver disease patients, whose median age was approximately 65 years. The investigation overall reported the following: Clonal frequency was low in the marker-negative population and rose progressively along the proposed pathway, while TCRbeta diversity fell correspondingly. The authors took the finding that clones dominating late populations 4 and 5 were also present in early populations 1 and 2 as evidence for linear differentiation. Rather than covering full repertoires, the diversity and similarity analyses were limited to the 100 most expanded clones in each population. TCR repertoires overlapped especially between the late populations 4 and 5, and partly population 3.

No count is recorded, yet this clonotype rates as medium-sized (0.01 to 0.1%) from its frequency. Its antigen remains unidentified. Prior to TCRbeta sequencing, five KLR/GPR56-defined CD4+ populations were enriched by fluorescence-activated cell sorting. To test a linear memory differentiation pathway, TCRbeta repertoires were sequenced from five CD4+ T-cell subsets defined by expression of KLRB1, KLRG1, GPR56 and KLRF1. TCR-sequenced cells came from peripheral blood of healthy control individuals, reported as five donors in the TCRbeta analysis figure. Heparinized peripheral blood was collected, and every sample was processed within one hour of being retrieved. To isolate peripheral blood mononuclear cells, blood was diluted 1:2 in PBS and put through Biocoll density gradient centrifugation at room temperature. Before flow sorting, CD4+ T cells were magnetically enriched from freshly isolated PBMCs using anti-CD4 MicroBeads. A BD FACSAria II was used to sort CD4+ T cells enriched from PBMCs of healthy donors according to marker expression. For surface staining, the researchers used Miltenyi Biotec antibodies: anti-KLRB1 clone 191B8, anti-KLRF1 clone 4A4.D10 and anti-KLRG1 clone REA261.

As encoded in the germline V gene, CDR1 is SGHTA while CDR2 is FQGNSA. Reading from cysteine to phenylalanine, the CDR3 counts 14 amino acids. No DNA has been recorded. Sequenced using an Illumina HiSeq 2500. For construction of sequencing libraries, the recombined TCRbeta locus was amplified according to a previously published PCR protocol. The paper's data handling went like this. Any read whose average quality score fell below 30 was discarded, and IMSEQ was used to process the reads that remained. Each clonotype was defined by the combination of Vbeta gene, Jbeta gene and CDR3 amino acid sequence. The Morisita-Horn index, computed on the top 100 expanded clones, was used to quantify repertoire overlap between populations. Renyi diversity profiles calculated on the top 100 expanded clones were used to assess clonal diversity. Reads reprocessed by TCRdb are summarized as one entry per CDR3 protein sequence, and DNA is absent. For this entry, the V and J calls and clone size follow TCRdb and not the study's own pipeline. In this sample's table one finds over a thousand distinct CDR3 sequences. The top ten clones comprise about an eighth of the sample.

What was sequenced was memory CD4+ T cells from blood. The sequence was obtained from a human donor in good health. The rearrangement joined TRBV7-2 to TRBJ2-2. The CDR3 in this case is CASSLRGGTGELFF.